The source of this TCR beta chain is a study of blood T cell repertoires in COVID-19. With 7 bases removed from V and 2 bases from J, the gap between germline ends came to 15 bases. The germline V gene encodes CDR1 GTSNPN and CDR2 SVGIG (reference sequence). CDR3 size: 13 residues. Libraries were prepared by immunoSEQ multiplex PCR; TCRdb keeps only in-frame clonotypes and omits some of them. The sample lists roughly 36,000 clones; roughly 85% were seen once. The clonotype comes from a man aged 55 to 70 with acute or convalescent COVID-19. This chain links TRBV30 with TRBJ2-7, with D perhaps matching TRBD1 (8 bases). The sample consisted of peripheral blood. Here the CDR3 reads CAFNRGGTYEQYF. The CDR3, as DNA: TGTGCCTTCAACAGGGGGGGGACCTACGAGCAGTACTTC.